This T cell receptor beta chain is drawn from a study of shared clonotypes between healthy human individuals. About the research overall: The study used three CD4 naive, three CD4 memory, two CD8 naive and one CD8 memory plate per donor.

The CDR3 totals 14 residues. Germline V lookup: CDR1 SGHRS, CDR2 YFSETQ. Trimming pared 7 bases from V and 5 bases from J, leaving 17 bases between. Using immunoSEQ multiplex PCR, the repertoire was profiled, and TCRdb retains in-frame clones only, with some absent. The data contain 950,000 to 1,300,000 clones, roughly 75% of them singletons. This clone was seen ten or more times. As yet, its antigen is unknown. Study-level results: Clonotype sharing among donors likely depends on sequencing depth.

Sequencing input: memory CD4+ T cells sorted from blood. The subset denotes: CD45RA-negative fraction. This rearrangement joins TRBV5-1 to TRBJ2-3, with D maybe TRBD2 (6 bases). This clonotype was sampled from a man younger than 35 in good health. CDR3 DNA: TGCGCCAGCCGATCCGGGACTCTTTTAGATACGCAGTATTTT. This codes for CASRSGTLLDTQYF.